These 10 T cell receptor beta chains originate from one sample sequenced in a study of beta chain features in type 1 diabetes. General observations from the study: Shorter TCRB CDR3s, moderately but significantly so, were found in Type 1 diabetes patients in all four CD4+ subsets.

Sequencing targeted expressed TCRB transcripts, as all isolated RNA had been reverse transcribed. TCRdb keeps only in-frame clones here, not all; method: immunoSEQ multiplex PCR. The sample holds hundreds of thousands of clones, over 10% seen once. For these receptors, no antigen is known. The sequencing input was naive CD4+ T cells from blood. The receptors stem from a man younger than 30 with type 1 diabetes.

This chain uses TRBV4-2 with TRBJ1-5, with D hard to call. The CDR3 runs to 15 residues. V was trimmed by 0 bases and J by 2 bases, leaving 8 bases between them. CDR1 LGHNA and CDR2 YNFKEQ come from the germline V gene. The CDR3: CASSQEDGGNQPQHF. The CDR3 DNA sequence: TGTGCCAGCAGCCAAGAAGACGGAGGCAATCAGCCCCAGCATTTT.

The chain employs TRBV27 and TRBJ2-1; a weak D match, TRBD2 (6 bases). Trimming stripped 5 bases from V and 1 base from J, with 9 bases between. The CDR3 has 14 amino acids. The V gene's germline CDR1 is MNHEY and CDR2 SMNVEV (reference sequence). The CDR3 region is CASSPDYSYNEQFF. CDR3 nucleotides: TGTGCCAGCAGTCCGGACTATTCCTACAATGAGCAGTTCTTC.

This chain connects TRBV28 to TRBJ1-1; no clear D gene. With 2 bases removed from V and 3 bases from J, the gap between germline ends came to 10 bases. This CDR3 spans 14 amino acids. The germline gives CDR1 MDHEN, CDR2 SYDVKM. CDR3 nucleotide sequence: TGTGCCAGCAGTTTACTGGGAGCACACACTGAAGCTTTCTTT. Encoded protein: CASSLLGAHTEAFF.

V gene TRBV18 combines with J gene TRBJ2-3; 9 bases are a match to TRBD1. This CDR3 comprises 15 residues. J was trimmed by 0 bases and V by 2 bases; bases with no gene match: 0. CDR1 is KGHSH and CDR2 is LQKENI in the germline V gene. CDR3 protein: CASSPGTGSTDTQYF. The CDR3 DNA is TGTGCCAGCTCACCAGGGACAGGGAGCACAGATACGCAGTATTTT.

In its sample, this clone was seen a few times. The CDR3 protein is CASSEYSGQVNYGYTF. In DNA, the CDR3 is TGTGCCAGCAGTGAATATAGTGGGCAGGTCAACTATGGCTACACCTTC. The rearrangement uses TRBV25-1 and TRBJ1-2; D ambiguous. The CDR3 is 16 amino acids. V was shortened by 0 bases and J by 2 bases, with 13 bases between the two germline ends. Germline V gene data show CDR1 as MGHDK and CDR2 as SYGVNS.

This clone was seen once. The chain couples TRBV5-1 to TRBJ2-7; TRBD1 matches at 9 bases. V shed 4 bases and J 2 bases; nucleotides not matched to a gene: 10. This CDR3 is built from 16 residues. Looked up from germline, CDR1 is SGHRS and CDR2 is YFSETQ. The CDR3 DNA reads as TGCGCCAGCAGCGGATCCCGGGACAGGGATACCTACGAGCAGTACTTC. Its translation is CASSGSRDRDTYEQYF.

The V call is TRBV19, the J call TRBJ2-1; no definite D call. Trimming left V 5 bases short and J 6 bases short, with 11 bases between. The CDR3 is 13 residues long. Germline V lookup: CDR1 LNHDA, CDR2 SQIVND (reference sequence). The CDR3 region is CASSLGLSNEQFF. The CDR3 DNA reads as TGTGCCAGTAGTTTGGGTCTCTCCAATGAGCAGTTCTTC.

The chain has TRBV9 and TRBJ1-1, with D perhaps TRBD1 (6 bases). Germline-derived CDR1 and CDR2 are SGDLS and YYNGEE. V gave up 3 bases and J gave up 2 bases, with 14 bases separating them. The CDR3 is made up of 15 amino acids. For the CDR3, the DNA is TGTGCCAGCAGCGCCCACGGGGGCCTTAACACTGAAGCTTTCTTT. As protein: CASSAHGGLNTEAFF.

This clone turned up a few times. Other DNA sequences in the sample encode the same CDR3. V gene TRBV5-1 combines with J gene TRBJ1-1; D perhaps matches TRBD1 (6 bases). The V gene lost 0 bases and the J gene lost 0 bases, with 6 bases spanning the gap. CDR1 and CDR2 from the germline V gene are SGHRS and YFSETQ. The CDR3 covers 14 residues. CDR3: CASSLGTVNTEAFF. Here the CDR3 DNA reads TGCGCCAGCAGCTTGGGGACAGTGAACACTGAAGCTTTCTTT.

For this clone: The sample carries other DNA sequences with the same CDR3. This rearrangement joins TRBV27 to TRBJ1-2, with TRBD1 identical over 9 bases. The CDR3 contains 13 residues. Germline V gene sequence: CDR1 MNHEY, CDR2 SMNVEV (reference sequence). The V segment lost 6 bases and the J segment 5 bases; nucleotides outside the gene matches: 4. The CDR3 spells CASSGQGNYGYTF. The CDR3 DNA follows: TGTGCCAGCAGCGGACAGGGGAATTATGGCTACACCTTC.